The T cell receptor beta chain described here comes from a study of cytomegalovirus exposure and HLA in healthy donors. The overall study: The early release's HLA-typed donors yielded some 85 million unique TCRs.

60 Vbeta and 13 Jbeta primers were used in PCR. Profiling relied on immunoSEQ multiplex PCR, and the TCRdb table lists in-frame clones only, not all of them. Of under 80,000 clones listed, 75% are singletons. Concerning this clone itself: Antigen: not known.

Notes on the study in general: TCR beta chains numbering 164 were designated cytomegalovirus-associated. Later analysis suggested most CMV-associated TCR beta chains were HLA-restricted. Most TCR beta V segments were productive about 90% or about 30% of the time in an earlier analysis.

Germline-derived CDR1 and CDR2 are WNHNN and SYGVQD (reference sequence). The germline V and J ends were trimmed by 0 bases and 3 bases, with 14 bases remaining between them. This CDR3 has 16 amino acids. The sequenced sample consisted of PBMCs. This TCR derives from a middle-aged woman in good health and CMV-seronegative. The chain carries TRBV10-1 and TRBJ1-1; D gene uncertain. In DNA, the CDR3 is TGCGCCAGCAGTGAGTCAGCTTGGACCGGGGACACTGAAGCTTTCTTT. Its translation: CASSESAWTGDTEAFF.